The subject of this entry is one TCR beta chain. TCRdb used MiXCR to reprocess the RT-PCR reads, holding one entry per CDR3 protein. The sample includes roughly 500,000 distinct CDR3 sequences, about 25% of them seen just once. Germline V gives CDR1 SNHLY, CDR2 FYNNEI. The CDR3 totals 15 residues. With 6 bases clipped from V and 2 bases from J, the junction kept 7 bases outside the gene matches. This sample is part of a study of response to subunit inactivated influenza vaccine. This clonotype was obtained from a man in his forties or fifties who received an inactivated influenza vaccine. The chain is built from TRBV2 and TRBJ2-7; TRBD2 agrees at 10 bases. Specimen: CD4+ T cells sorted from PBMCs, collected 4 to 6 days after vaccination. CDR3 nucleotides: TGTGCCAGCAGAAAGGAAGCGGGAGGGCCCTACGAGCAGTACTTC. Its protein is CASRKEAGGPYEQYF.